This section outlines one T cell receptor (beta chain) sequence together with its context. As yet, its antigen is unknown. As to treatment: roughly 18 received Ad26.COV2.S at low or high dose, single or two shots; roughly 5 received placebo; per-sample allocation not given. Sample collection was performed on day 63 after the first vaccine or placebo injection. The individual, an adult aged 18-55 years, was a donor in Boston. Immunization relied on an Ad26 vector, which expressed Wuhan-strain SARS-CoV-2 spike. The V segment lost 3 bases and the J segment 6 bases; nucleotides outside the gene matches: 8. The CDR3 runs 15 residues. CDR1 and CDR2 from the germline V gene are MNHEY and SVGEGT. This sample is drawn from a study of Ad26.COV2.S vaccination and SARS-CoV-2 variants. Clones were read by immunoSEQ multiplex PCR, and TCRdb kept only the in-frame ones, dropping some. The data hold about 420,000 clones, with 88% observed a single time.

The study, taken as a whole, reports: Total T cell responses were possibly underestimated by TCR breadth and depth analyses. Vaccine recipients posted higher spike-specific TCR breadth than their placebo counterparts.

This sequence was found in a person aged 18-60 years who received the Ad26.COV2.S COVID-19 vaccine or a placebo. Sequenced here: peripheral blood, sampled in a trial of Ad26.COV2.S vaccine versus placebo. The rearrangement links TRBV6-2 or TRBV6-3 to TRBJ2-7; 10 nucleotides line up with TRBD2. CDR3 sequence: CASSYSLAGAAEQYF. As DNA, the CDR3 is TGTGCCAGCAGTTATTCGCTAGCGGGGGCTGCCGAGCAGTACTTC.